This T cell receptor beta chain derives from a study of control samples from healthy donors and cancer patients. The CDR3 contains 14 residues. The junction had 7 bases not matched to a gene; V was cut back by 5 bases and J by 4 bases. Germline assignment: CDR1 SNHLY and CDR2 FYNNEI. Sequencing was performed with immunoSEQ multiplex PCR; in TCRdb, only in-frame clones are kept and a portion is missing. The data show 390,000 or so clones, 75% to 95% seen once. This sequence originates from a man aged 40-49 years with head and neck cancer. The sample comprised PBMCs. The chain recombines TRBV2 with TRBJ1-1, with TRBD1 matching 7 bases. CDR3 in amino acids: CASSRQGLSTEAFF. In DNA, the CDR3 is TGTGCCAGCAGTCGACAGGGATTGAGCACTGAAGCTTTCTTT.